This entry lists 31 T cell receptor beta chains sequenced from one sample in a study of blood T cells in healthy people across ages. For the second PCR, which ran for roughly 6 to 12 cycles, a sample-barcoded 5' primer and a J-beta primer mix were used. Via MiXCR, TCRdb re-called the 5' RACE reads, giving one row per CDR3 protein. The sample includes about 720,000 distinct CDR3 sequences, 22% seen only once; the top ten take 22%. Sequenced: blood. The receptors shown here come from a man between 65 and 80 years old in good health.

The chain carries TRBV21-1 and TRBJ1-1; the D call TRBD1 from the table was never checked on the DNA. TRBV21-1 is deemed a pseudogene. The CDR3 is made up of 15 amino acids. The chain's CDR3 is CASSKEGELNTEAFF. For the CDR3, the DNA is TGTGCCAGCAGCAAAGAGGGGGAGTTGAACACTGAAGCTTTCTTT.

There are a few counts of this clonotype. The genes are TRBV14 and TRBJ2-3; a weak D match, TRBD1 (6 bases). V lost 5 bases and J 2 bases, leaving 14 bases between the germline ends. Germline loops: CDR1 SGHDN, CDR2 FVKESK. The CDR3 contains 15 residues. Written as DNA, the CDR3 is TGTGCCAGCAGCTATCGGACAGCCTTCACAGATACGCAGTATTTT. Translated: CASSYRTAFTDTQYF. The variable domain in full, completed from reference TRBV14 and TRBJ2-3, reads EAGVTQFPSHSVIEKGQTVTLRCDPISGHDNLYWYRRVMGKEIKFLLHFVKESKQDESGMPNNRFLAERTGGTYSTLKVQPAELEDSGVYFCASSYRTAFTDTQYFGPGTRLTVL.

The genes are TRBV28 and TRBJ2-7; perhaps D is TRBD1 or TRBD2 (5 bases each). This CDR3 is built from 10 residues. Germline V gene data show CDR1 as MDHEN and CDR2 as SYDVKM. Trimming left V 7 bases short and J 7 bases short, with 8 bases between. The CDR3 bases are TGTGCCAGCAAAGGGGAGGAGCAGTACTTC. Protein: CASKGEEQYF.

This clonotype was observed a few times. The chain recombines TRBV7-9 with TRBJ1-3; tentatively, D is TRBD1 (5 bases). This CDR3 comprises 15 residues. V shed 2 bases and J shed 4 bases, with 12 bases lying between them. Germline V gene lookup returns CDR1 SEHNR and CDR2 FQNEAQ (reference sequence). CDR3 loop: CASSLYGGGGNTIYF. The CDR3 nucleotides read TGTGCCAGCAGCTTATATGGGGGAGGAGGAAACACCATATATTTT.

The chain joins TRBV7-8 to TRBJ2-3, with D possibly matching TRBD2 (5 bases). This CDR3 has 16 residues. V was shortened by 1 base and J by 7 bases, with 18 bases between the two germline ends. Per germline, CDR1 SGHVS and CDR2 FQNEAQ. The CDR3 protein is CASSLVASTVANTQYF. The CDR3 coding sequence is TGTGCCAGCAGCTTAGTGGCTAGCACGGTCGCCAATACGCAGTATTTT. The full variable domain, with the rest looked up from reference TRBV7-8 and TRBJ2-3, is GAGVSQSPRYKVAKRGQDVALRCDPISGHVSLFWYQQALGQGPEFLTYFQNEAQLDKSGLPSDRFFAERPEGSVSTLKIQRTQQEDSAVYLCASSLVASTVANTQYFGPGTRLTVL.

The chain recombines TRBV28 with TRBJ1-5; D remains unclear. The CDR3 contains 12 residues. Trimming stripped 8 bases from V and 2 bases from J, with 7 bases between. Germline-derived CDR1 and CDR2 are MDHEN and SYDVKM. CDR3 in DNA: TGTGCCAGCCAGACCGGCAATCAGCCCCAGCATTTT. It yields the protein CASQTGNQPQHF.

A remark on this clonotype: One end of the junction does not line up with germline, which may come from a read error. The rearrangement uses TRBV6-4 and TRBJ2-4; unclear D gene. The CDR3 is 14 amino acids. Germline-derived CDR1 and CDR2 are MRHNA and SNTAGT. CDR3 sequence reads: CASSDSNGKSIQYF. The CDR3 DNA is TGTGCCAGCAGTGACTCTAATGGGAAAAGCATTCAGTACTTC.

This clonotype was seen more than once but under ten times. V usage is TRBV12-3 or TRBV12-4 and J usage is TRBJ1-1; unclear D gene. Between the trimmed V and J ends, which lost 4 bases and 7 bases, there was a span of 13 bases. The CDR3 is made up of 13 amino acids. The CDR3 DNA sequence: TGTGCCAGCAGTTCCCTGGGCAGGAATGAAGCTTTCTTT. It is translated as CASSSLGRNEAFF.

This clonotype occurred a few times. V gene TRBV4-1 combines with J gene TRBJ2-1; no definite D call. The germline gives CDR1 MGHRA, CDR2 YSYEKL. The CDR3 extends over 16 amino acids. V lost 0 bases and J lost 0, with 9 bases in between. This CDR3 is CASSQDWSSSYNEQFF. As DNA, the CDR3 is TGCGCCAGCAGCCAAGATTGGTCGAGCTCCTACAATGAGCAGTTCTTC.

This chain links TRBV20-1 with TRBJ2-1; D gene ambiguous. The J call is uncertain, as TRBJ2-5 better fits the DNA end. CDR1 and CDR2 from the germline V gene are DFQATT and SNEGSKA (reference sequence). CDR3 length equals 10 residues. Written as DNA, the CDR3 is TGCAGTGCTAAGGCGGAGACCCAGTACTTC. This codes for CSAKAETQYF.

This clonotype was counted a few times. The V and J genes are TRBV28 and TRBJ2-3; the D is unclear. The CDR3 runs to 13 residues. CDR1 is MDHEN and CDR2 is SYDVKM in the germline V gene. V lost 8 bases to trimming and J lost 2 bases, with 11 bases between them. CDR3 DNA: TGTGCCAGCGGAGAGTCCTCCACAGATACGCAGTATTTT. It translates to CASGESSTDTQYF.

This clonotype appeared a few times. This sequence joins TRBV29-1 and TRBJ2-7; TRBD2 matches at 7 bases. The tail of the sequence fits TRBJ2-1 better, so the J call may be wrong. CDR3 length equals 11 residues. Germline CDR1 reads SQVTM; CDR2 reads ANQGSEA. CDR3 nucleotide sequence: TGCAGCGGCCGACTAGCCAATGAGCAGTTCTTC. Protein sequence: CSGRLANEQFF.

In DNA form, the CDR3 reads TGTGCCAGCAGCTCCATGAACCGTCCCTACGAGCAGTACGTC. It is translated as CASSSMNRPYEQYV. This rearrangement joins TRBV7-2 to TRBJ2-5; the D is unclear. TRBJ2-7 matches the DNA end more closely, so the J call is doubtful. Germline V gives CDR1 SGHTA, CDR2 FQGNSA. This CDR3 has 14 amino acids.

This clonotype has a handful of counts. The chain recombines TRBV7-9 with TRBJ2-3; D possibly matches TRBD1 or TRBD2 (6 bases each). The CDR3 is made up of 12 amino acids. The germline V gene encodes CDR1 SEHNR and CDR2 FQNEAQ (reference sequence). The V end lost 10 bases, the J end lost 5 bases, and 13 bases lay between the germline ends. The CDR3 loop reads CATRLGGDTQYF. The CDR3 DNA is TGTGCCACCAGACTAGGGGGAGATACGCAGTATTTT.

In this sample, this clonotype turned up a few times. This chain connects TRBV20-1 to TRBJ2-5; D might be TRBD1 (7 bases). The J call may be faulty, since TRBJ2-7 better matches the DNA end. CDR1 and CDR2 (germline): DFQATT, SNEGSKA (reference sequence). The CDR3 runs 14 residues. The CDR3 reads CSASRRDSPYEQYF. The DNA of the CDR3 is TGCAGTGCTTCCCGGAGGGACAGCCCCTACGAGCAGTACTTC.

The chain employs TRBV6-5 and TRBJ2-5, with D hard to call. The tail of the sequence fits TRBJ2-7 better, so the J call may be wrong. The CDR3 totals 14 residues. Germline V lookup: CDR1 MNHEY, CDR2 SVGAGI. This chain's CDR3 is CASSYDWGSYEQYF. DNA for the CDR3: TGTGCCAGCAGTTACGATTGGGGCTCCTACGAGCAGTACTTC.

As for this clonotype: A read error may account for a junction end that differs from germline. The chain recombines TRBV5-1 with TRBJ2-2; 10 bases are shared with TRBD2. The CDR3 runs to 15 residues. Germline values: CDR1 SGHRS, CDR2 YFSETQ. The CDR3 sequence: CASRPTSGNTGEQFF. The CDR3 bases are TGCGCCAGCAGACCTACTAGCGGGAACACCGGGGAGCAGTTTTTT.

This clonotype was seen a handful of times. This chain uses TRBV12-3 or TRBV12-4 with TRBJ2-5, with TRBD2 matching 9 bases. With 6 bases clipped from V and 2 bases from J, the junction kept 7 bases outside the gene matches. This CDR3 comprises 15 residues. The DNA for the CDR3 is TGTGCCAGCAGGAGGGCTAGCGGGGAACAAGAGACCCAGTACTTC. Its protein is CASRRASGEQETQYF.

The rearrangement uses TRBV5-1 and TRBJ1-2; D may be TRBD1 (5 bases). The CDR3 has 16 residues. The germline V and J ends were trimmed by 4 bases and 0 bases, with 16 bases remaining between them. Germline lookup yields CDR1 SGHRS and CDR2 YFSETQ. CDR3 DNA sequence: TGCGCCAGCAGCCCGGAGGGGTTCCCAGCTAACTATGGCTACACCTTC. This translates into CASSPEGFPANYGYTF.

This clonotype was observed a few times. The rearrangement links TRBV7-2 to TRBJ1-3; D gene uncertain. Germline loops: CDR1 SGHTA, CDR2 FQGNSA. The V and J ends lost 1 base and 1 base respectively, with 8 bases between them. This CDR3 is built from 15 residues. The CDR3 reads CASSLVMTSGNTIYF. The DNA of the CDR3 is TGTGCCAGCAGCTTAGTGATGACTTCTGGAAACACCATATATTTT.

There are a few counts of this clonotype. The chain uses TRBV5-1 and TRBJ1-6, with 7 bases fitting TRBD1. There are 14 residues in the CDR3. Trimming took 4 bases from V and 5 from J; bases not matched to a gene: 3. The V gene's germline CDR1 is SGHRS and CDR2 YFSETQ. The CDR3 sequence is CASSQGGNNSPLHF. CDR3 coding DNA: TGCGCCAGCAGCCAGGGGGGGAATAATTCACCCCTCCACTTT.

V is TRBV12-3 or TRBV12-4 and J is TRBJ2-7, with D maybe TRBD1 (5 bases). V gave up 3 bases and J gave up 6 bases, with 12 bases separating them. The CDR3 contains 13 residues. Written as DNA, the CDR3 is TGTGCCAGCAGTTTGCGCAGGGAAGGCGAGCAGTACTTC. This sequence encodes CASSLRREGEQYF.

This clonotype turned up a few times. This chain links TRBV14 with TRBJ2-4, with D tentatively TRBD1 or TRBD2 (6 bases each). The CDR3 runs 15 residues. Trimming left V 3 bases short and J 7 bases short, with 16 bases between. Germline values: CDR1 SGHDN, CDR2 FVKESK. The CDR3 DNA sequence: TGTGCCAGCAGCCACGGAGGGGGTCGGGGGAACATTCAGTACTTC. This encodes CASSHGGGRGNIQYF.

The gene calls are TRBV7-2 and TRBJ2-1; D is possibly TRBD1 (5 bases). CDR3 length: 15 residues. V lost 0 bases and J 4 bases, leaving 10 bases between the germline ends. CDR1 and CDR2 (germline): SGHTA, FQGNSA. Written as DNA, the CDR3 is TGTGCCAGCAGCTTAGCAGGGGTAAATTACAATGAGCAGTTCTTC. Its translation is CASSLAGVNYNEQFF.

Many counts were recorded for this clonotype. CDR3 loop: CASNQRGGPSYEQYF. The CDR3, as DNA: TGTGCCAGCAATCAGCGGGGGGGCCCCTCCTACGAGCAGTACTTC. This chain uses TRBV12-3 or TRBV12-4 with TRBJ2-7; the match to TRBD2 covers 10 bases. The J segment lost 0 bases and the V segment lost 7 bases, leaving 6 bases of the junction unmatched. CDR3 length equals 15 residues.

This clonotype was seen more than once but under ten times. The V call is TRBV4-3, the J call TRBJ2-2; D call uncertain. This CDR3 region has 14 residues. Germline V gives CDR1 LGHNA, CDR2 YSLEER. The germline V and J ends were trimmed by 1 base and 3 bases, with 6 bases remaining between them. CDR3 nucleotides: TGCGCCAGCAGCCAAGGATCATACACCGGGGAGCTGTTTTTT. This codes for CASSQGSYTGELFF.

There are a few counts of this clonotype. The genes are TRBV12-3 or TRBV12-4 and TRBJ2-5; D is possibly TRBD2 (6 bases). The CDR3 is 13 residues long. The V end lost 1 base, the J end lost 7 bases, and 10 bases lay between the germline ends. CDR3 coding DNA: TGTGCCAGCAGTTTAGTGGAGGGAGTGACCCAGTACTTC. It codes for CASSLVEGVTQYF.

The CDR3: CASAGTPTNYGYTF. As DNA, the CDR3 is TGTGCCAGTGCGGGGACACCGACTAACTATGGCTACACCTTC. This chain uses TRBV28 with TRBJ1-2; a possible D gene is TRBD1 (6 bases). The CDR3 has 14 amino acids. V was cut by 9 bases and J by 0 bases, with 14 bases left in between. Per the germline V gene, CDR1 is MDHEN and CDR2 is SYDVKM.

This clonotype was seen a handful of times. The genes are TRBV20-1 and TRBJ2-3; tentatively, D is TRBD1 (6 bases). V was shortened by 0 bases and J by 11 bases, with 21 bases between the two germline ends. The length of the CDR3 is 15 residues. Germline CDR1 is DFQATT and CDR2 is SNEGSKA (reference sequence). CDR3 protein: CSAREAGGSRAGQYF. Written as DNA, the CDR3 is TGCAGTGCTAGAGAGGCTGGGGGCTCCCGTGCGGGGCAGTATTTT.

The chain recombines TRBV29-1 with TRBJ1-2, with 8 bases that match TRBD1. V trimming: 6 bases; J trimming: 6 bases; junction bases outside the gene matches: 6. CDR1 is SQVTM and CDR2 is ANQGSEA in the germline V gene. The CDR3 consists of 12 residues. As DNA, the CDR3 is TGCAGCGTGGTAGACAGGGGCGATGGCTACACCTTC. The encoded protein is CSVVDRGDGYTF.

This clonotype has a handful of counts. CDR3 bases: TGTGCCAGCAGCCTTTCAGCGGAAGCCAAAAACATTCAGTACTTC. Translating gives CASSLSAEAKNIQYF. The chain has TRBV7-2 and TRBJ2-4, with a weak D call TRBD2 (5 bases). The CDR3 totals 15 residues. Between the trimmed V and J ends, which lost 5 bases and 0 bases, there was a span of 11 bases. CDR1 SGHTA and CDR2 FQGNSA come from the germline V gene.